The 17 T cell receptor beta chains below all came from one sample that was sequenced in a study of shared clonotypes between healthy human individuals. Here immunoSEQ multiplex PCR was the method, and the copy in TCRdb shows in-frame clones only, minus some. The data contain millions of clones, approximately 92% of them singletons. The sequencing input was naive CD4+ T cells sorted from blood. The subset was: CD45RA+ positively selected. Every receptor here comes from a man aged 18 to 30 in good health.

The rearrangement joins TRBV11-2 to TRBJ1-5; D call uncertain. The CDR3 contains 14 residues. With 5 bases removed from V and 2 bases from J, the gap between germline ends came to 10 bases. Germline-derived CDR1 and CDR2 are SGHAT and FQNNGV. Written as DNA, the CDR3 is TGTGCCAGCAGCGTCGATGGAGGCAATCAGCCCCAGCATTTT. Protein: CASSVDGGNQPQHF.

The chain combines TRBV11-2 with TRBJ2-5; 8 nucleotides match TRBD2. Germline V lookup: CDR1 SGHAT, CDR2 FQNNGV. The V gene end was trimmed by 3 bases and the J gene end by 5 bases; junction bases not matched to a gene: 14. The CDR3 is made up of 17 amino acids. The chain's CDR3 is CASSFAPPREGRETQYF. DNA of the CDR3: TGTGCCAGCAGCTTCGCCCCACCCCGGGAGGGCCGCGAGACCCAGTACTTC.

The J gene is TRBJ1-5, the V gene TRBV21-1. TRBV21-1 is recorded as a pseudogene. This CDR3 has 18 amino acids. The CDR3 loop reads CASSLRRDGKYSNQPQHF. The CDR3 nucleotides are TGTGCCAGCAGCCTTCGTCGGGACGGAAAGTATAGCAATCAGCCCCAGCATTTT.

This clone occurred once. Germline is not matched at one junction end, which may reflect a read error. This chain uses TRBV5-1 with TRBJ1-3; the match to TRBD1 covers 9 bases. Germline lookup yields CDR1 SGHRS and CDR2 YFSETQ. There are 14 residues in the CDR3. CDR3 in DNA: TGCGCCAGCAGGGACAGGGGCTCTGGAAACACCGTATATTTT. It encodes CASRDRGSGNTVYF.

This rearrangement joins TRBV18 to TRBJ2-7; D possibly corresponds to TRBD2 (7 bases). The CDR3 runs to 14 residues. V dropped 3 bases and J dropped 6 bases, with 15 bases sitting between them. Germline V gene data show CDR1 as KGHSH and CDR2 as LQKENI. Here the CDR3 reads CASSPTTGGGEQYF. CDR3 sequence (DNA): TGTGCCAGCTCACCGACAACGGGGGGCGGCGAGCAGTACTTC.

A single count supports this clone. This chain connects TRBV28 to TRBJ1-2; no definite D call. The CDR3 contains 16 residues. The germline V and J ends were trimmed by 5 bases and 0 bases, with 16 bases remaining between them. Germline loops: CDR1 MDHEN, CDR2 SYDVKM. The DNA for the CDR3 is TGTGCCAGCAGTCCCTCGGGAGTCACCACTAACTATGGCTACACCTTC. Amino acids: CASSPSGVTTNYGYTF.

The V gene is TRBV6-5, the J gene TRBJ2-7; the match to TRBD1 covers 7 bases. The CDR3 covers 14 residues. Germline CDR1 MNHEY, CDR2 SVGAGI. V trimming: 5 bases; J trimming: 1 base; junction bases outside the gene matches: 5. The CDR3 loop reads CASSSRDSSYEQYF. CDR3 nucleotide sequence: TGTGCCAGCAGTAGCCGGGACAGTTCCTACGAGCAGTACTTC.

This chain links TRBV9 with TRBJ2-3; D may be TRBD1 or TRBD2 (6 bases each). Deletions cut 0 bases from V and 2 bases from J, with 13 bases between. The CDR3 extends over 16 amino acids. Germline-derived CDR1 and CDR2 are SGDLS and YYNGEE. The CDR3 region is CASSVVPGANTDTQYF. The CDR3 DNA reads as TGTGCCAGCAGCGTAGTTCCGGGGGCAAACACAGATACGCAGTATTTT. Drawing the rest from reference TRBV9 and TRBJ2-3, the complete variable domain is DSGVTQTPKHLITATGQRVTLRCSPRSGDLSVYWYQQSLDQGLQFLIQYYNGEERAKGNILERFSAQQFPDLHSELNLSSLELGDSALYFCASSVVPGANTDTQYFGPGTRLTVL.

V gene TRBV15 combines with J gene TRBJ1-6, with D maybe TRBD1 (6 bases). V shed 8 bases and J shed 4 bases, with 15 bases lying between them. This CDR3 is 15 amino acids long. Germline CDR1 LNHNV, CDR2 YYDKDF (reference sequence). The CDR3 here is CATDGGGSYNSPLHF. The DNA for the CDR3 is TGTGCCACCGATGGGGGGGGCTCTTATAATTCACCCCTCCACTTT.

The gene calls are TRBV11-2 and TRBJ2-7; 7 bases align to TRBD1. Losses at the gene ends were 5 bases for V and 4 bases for J; bases not matched to a gene: 17. Germline V CDR1 and CDR2: SGHAT, FQNNGV. This CDR3 is built from 17 residues. The CDR3 sequence: CASSLARLALGQYEQYF. CDR3 nucleotide sequence: TGTGCCAGCAGCCTAGCCCGCCTCGCTCTGGGACAGTACGAGCAGTACTTC.

The chain carries TRBV5-1 and TRBJ2-5, with D possibly matching TRBD1 (5 bases). The CDR3 covers 14 residues. CDR1 SGHRS and CDR2 YFSETQ come from the germline V gene. V lost 0 bases and J lost 4, with 10 bases in between. The CDR3: CASSLVPGPETQYF. CDR3 in DNA: TGCGCCAGCAGCTTGGTTCCAGGGCCAGAGACCCAGTACTTC.

The V and J genes are TRBV9 and TRBJ2-2; TRBD2 aligns across 7 bases. Losses at the gene ends were 4 bases for V and 0 bases for J; bases not matched to a gene: 9. The CDR3 loop spans 17 amino acids. Germline CDR1 and CDR2: SGDLS and YYNGEE. The CDR3 DNA reads TGTGCCAGCAGCACCCAAGGCGGGAGCACGAACACCGGGGAGCTGTTTTTT. Translating gives CASSTQGGSTNTGELFF. The complete variable domain, with remaining parts taken from reference TRBV9 and TRBJ2-2, reads DSGVTQTPKHLITATGQRVTLRCSPRSGDLSVYWYQQSLDQGLQFLIQYYNGEERAKGNILERFSAQQFPDLHSELNLSSLELGDSALYFCASSTQGGSTNTGELFFGEGSRLTVL.

V usage is TRBV18 and J usage is TRBJ2-7, with unresolved D. Trimming cost V 2 bases and J 3 bases, with 11 bases left between them. Germline lookup yields CDR1 KGHSH and CDR2 LQKENI. This CDR3 region has 14 residues. CDR3: CASSPGQELYEQYF. The CDR3 DNA reads as TGTGCCAGCTCACCAGGGCAGGAACTCTACGAGCAGTACTTC.

CDR3 nucleotides: TGTGCCAGCGGCCCGGCGGGACAGGGAACTATGGGCTACACCTTC. Its protein is CASGPAGQGTMGYTF. The chain combines TRBV6-5 with TRBJ1-2, with 9 bases identical to TRBD1. Germline CDR1 and CDR2: MNHEY and SVGAGI. Trimming took 8 bases from V and 8 from J; bases not matched to a gene: 15. CDR3 length equals 15 residues.

A few counts support this clone. The J gene is TRBJ2-7, the V gene TRBV27, with TRBD1 matching over 7 bases. The CDR3 is made up of 13 amino acids. After removal of 6 bases from V and 2 bases from J, the junction contained 4 bases not matched to a gene. CDR1 MNHEY and CDR2 SMNVEV come from the germline V gene (reference sequence). This CDR3 is CASRGTATYEQYF. The CDR3 nucleotides are TGTGCCAGCAGGGGGACAGCAACCTACGAGCAGTACTTC.

The CDR3 nucleotides read TGTGCCAGCAGTGAACTGGGGTCCTTTGGATGGACTGAAGCTTTCTTT. Translation: CASSELGSFGWTEAFF. The rearrangement links TRBV2 to TRBJ1-1; D is unclear. V lost 2 bases and J lost 5, with 18 bases in between. Germline CDR1 is SNHLY and CDR2 is FYNNEI. The CDR3 totals 16 residues.

This rearrangement joins TRBV15 to TRBJ2-3; D not certain. V gave up 5 bases and J gave up 3 bases, with 21 bases separating them. Germline CDR1 is LNHNV and CDR2 is YYDKDF (reference sequence). This CDR3 spans 17 amino acids. CDR3: CATSDQVSAKMTDTQYF. In DNA form, the CDR3 reads TGTGCCACCAGCGACCAGGTTTCAGCCAAAATGACAGATACGCAGTATTTT.